This T cell receptor beta chain was recorded in a study of T cell repertoires in cytomegalovirus infection. This CDR3 has 12 residues. Per germline, CDR1 SGHKS and CDR2 YYEKEE (reference sequence). Trimming cost V 4 bases and J 1 base, with 6 bases left between them. Each CDR3 protein gets one entry after TCRdb re-called the reads with MiXCR. The sample shows roughly 920,000 distinct CDR3 sequences, approximately 30% of them seen only once. Comments on this clonotype: The antigen remains undetermined. A much larger clone differs from this one at a single base, so this may be a read error.

The J gene is TRBJ2-7, the V gene TRBV5-5, with D perhaps matching TRBD2 (6 bases). The source material was cultured CD8+ T cells from PBMCs, sampled from culture after CMV antigen stimulation. The origin of this receptor is a human donor in good health (CMV status not recorded). Some clones in this sample may be carry-over from other donors' samples. The CDR3 is CASSRESYEQYV. DNA for the CDR3: TGTGCCAGCAGCCGGGAGTCCTACGAGCAGTACGTC.